The 15 T cell receptor beta chains below all came from one sample that was sequenced in a study of blood T cell repertoires in COVID-19. The assay was immunoSEQ multiplex PCR, and TCRdb's table has in-frame clones only and misses some. The sample has 150,000 to 200,000 clones, 75% to 85% seen once. Sample: PBMCs or T cells enriched from blood (not recorded which). These receptors came from a middle-aged man who had recovered from COVID-19.

The chain carries TRBV10-3 and TRBJ2-2; the D gene is possibly TRBD2 (6 bases). The V end lost 4 bases, the J end lost 1 base, and 10 bases lay between the germline ends. Germline V gene lookup returns CDR1 ENHRY and CDR2 SYGVKD. There are 15 residues in the CDR3. As DNA, the CDR3 is TGTGCCATCAGTGCCGGGACTTTGAACACCGGGGAGCTGTTTTTT. Protein sequence: CAISAGTLNTGELFF.

The chain is built from TRBV27 and TRBJ1-6, with unresolved D. Germline V CDR1 and CDR2: MNHEY, SMNVEV (reference sequence). The CDR3 has 16 residues. V lost 3 bases to trimming and J lost 8 bases, with 17 bases between them. DNA for the CDR3: TGTGCCAGCAGTTTGCGGGGATTAGGACCGTATTCACCCCTCCACTTT. Translation gives CASSLRGLGPYSPLHF.

The CDR3 loop is CASSPTPGSNQPQHF. The CDR3 coding sequence is TGCGCCAGCAGCCCCACTCCCGGTAGCAATCAGCCCCAGCATTTT. The genes are TRBV4-1 and TRBJ1-5; no clear D gene. V shed 4 bases and J shed 0 bases, with 10 bases lying between them. The CDR3 is 15 residues long. Germline lookup yields CDR1 MGHRA and CDR2 YSYEKL.

This CDR3 is CASSLGTSGANVLTF. CDR3 sequence (DNA): TGTGCCAGCAGCCTCGGTACTTCTGGGGCCAACGTCCTGACTTTC. The rearrangement uses TRBV7-7 and TRBJ2-6; D is ambiguous. The CDR3 sequence is 15 residues long. The ends were cut back, 5 bases at V and 1 base at J, with 9 bases in the middle. The germline CDR1 and CDR2 sequences are SSHAT and FNYEAQ (reference sequence).

The chain has TRBV9 and TRBJ1-6; D is possibly TRBD1 (6 bases). The germline V and J ends were trimmed by 3 bases and 7 bases, with 14 bases remaining between them. CDR1 SGDLS and CDR2 YYNGEE come from the germline V gene. The CDR3 consists of 15 residues. Here the CDR3 DNA reads TGTGCCAGCAGCGCCTCCGGACAGCGGAATTCACCCCTCCACTTT. Translated: CASSASGQRNSPLHF.

A few counts support this clone. This chain's CDR3 is CASSQVTGANEQFF. The CDR3 bases are TGCGCCAGCAGCCAAGTGACAGGGGCCAATGAGCAGTTCTTC. The rearrangement links TRBV4-1 to TRBJ2-1, with 8 bases that match TRBD1. The CDR3 loop spans 14 amino acids. Per germline, CDR1 MGHRA and CDR2 YSYEKL. With 1 base clipped from V and 6 bases from J, the junction kept 2 bases outside the gene matches.

J is TRBJ1-2 and V is TRBV5-1; no firm D call. From germline, CDR1 is SGHRS and CDR2 YFSETQ. This CDR3 spans 12 amino acids. V lost 0 bases and J 6 bases, leaving 6 bases between the germline ends. CDR3 protein: CASSLGGNGYTF. CDR3 nucleotide sequence: TGCGCCAGCAGCTTGGGAGGGAATGGCTACACCTTC.

This sequence joins TRBV12-3 or TRBV12-4 and TRBJ1-1; D ambiguous. Trimming pared 8 bases from V and 1 base from J, leaving 11 bases between. The CDR3 spans 13 residues. CDR3 in amino acids: CASGPAGNTEAFF. CDR3 in DNA: TGTGCCAGCGGCCCGGCGGGGAACACTGAAGCTTTCTTT.

In this sample, this clone turned up many times. This chain connects TRBV11-2 to TRBJ2-3, with D unclear. This CDR3 is 14 amino acids long. Germline CDR1 and CDR2: SGHAT and FQNNGV. Trimming stripped 0 bases from V and 2 bases from J, with 6 bases between. CDR3 in amino acids: CASSLDWATDTQYF. CDR3 DNA sequence: TGTGCCAGCAGCTTAGATTGGGCCACAGATACGCAGTATTTT.

The rearrangement joins TRBV6-5 to TRBJ2-5; TRBD2 is a possible D gene (7 bases). Trimming left V 3 bases short and J 2 bases short, with 16 bases between. The CDR3 contains 16 residues. Germline-derived CDR1 and CDR2 are MNHEY and SVGAGI. The chain's CDR3 is CASSYAAGGPQETQYF. In nucleotides, the CDR3 is TGTGCCAGCAGTTATGCCGCCGGGGGGCCACAAGAGACCCAGTACTTC.

This chain uses TRBV5-4 with TRBJ2-2, with D possibly matching TRBD2 (6 bases). Germline V gene sequence: CDR1 SGHNT, CDR2 YYREEE (reference sequence). Trimming removed 3 bases at V and 0 bases at J, with 12 bases between. This CDR3 has 16 amino acids. The CDR3 bases are TGTGCCAGCAGCTCGTACGCGGGGTCGAACACCGGGGAGCTGTTTTTT. Its translation is CASSSYAGSNTGELFF.

The chain has TRBV6-1 and TRBJ1-1; D uncertain. The germline V gene has CDR1 MNHNS and CDR2 SASEGT. V gave up 2 bases and J gave up 1 base, with 5 bases separating them. The CDR3 spans 13 residues. CDR3 loop: CASSEYWNTEAFF. For the CDR3, the DNA is TGTGCCAGCAGTGAATACTGGAACACTGAAGCTTTCTTT.

This sequence joins TRBV6-5 and TRBJ1-4, with 8 positions matching TRBD1. CDR3 size: 14 residues. The junction had 8 bases not matched to a gene; V was cut back by 2 bases and J by 12 bases. Germline V lookup: CDR1 MNHEY, CDR2 SVGAGI. The chain's CDR3 is CASSYNPDRGELFF. In nucleotides, the CDR3 is TGTGCCAGCAGTTACAACCCCGACAGGGGAGAACTGTTTTTT.

The chain combines TRBV6-5 with TRBJ2-5; 8 nucleotides line up with TRBD1. The ends lost 5 bases at V and 5 bases at J; junction bases unmatched: 4. Looked up from germline, CDR1 is MNHEY and CDR2 is SVGAGI. The length of the CDR3 is 13 residues. For the CDR3, the DNA is TGTGCCAGCAGTCAGGGGGCCTGGGAGACCCAGTACTTC. The encoded protein is CASSQGAWETQYF.

This sequence joins TRBV21-1 and TRBJ1-1; the table calls TRBD1, which could not be checked here. TRBV21-1 is a known pseudogene. The CDR3 covers 17 residues. The CDR3 region has the DNA TGTGCCAGCAGCAAAGCTTACCAGGGTAAATGGGACACTGAAGCTTTCTTT. This encodes CASSKAYQGKWDTEAFF.